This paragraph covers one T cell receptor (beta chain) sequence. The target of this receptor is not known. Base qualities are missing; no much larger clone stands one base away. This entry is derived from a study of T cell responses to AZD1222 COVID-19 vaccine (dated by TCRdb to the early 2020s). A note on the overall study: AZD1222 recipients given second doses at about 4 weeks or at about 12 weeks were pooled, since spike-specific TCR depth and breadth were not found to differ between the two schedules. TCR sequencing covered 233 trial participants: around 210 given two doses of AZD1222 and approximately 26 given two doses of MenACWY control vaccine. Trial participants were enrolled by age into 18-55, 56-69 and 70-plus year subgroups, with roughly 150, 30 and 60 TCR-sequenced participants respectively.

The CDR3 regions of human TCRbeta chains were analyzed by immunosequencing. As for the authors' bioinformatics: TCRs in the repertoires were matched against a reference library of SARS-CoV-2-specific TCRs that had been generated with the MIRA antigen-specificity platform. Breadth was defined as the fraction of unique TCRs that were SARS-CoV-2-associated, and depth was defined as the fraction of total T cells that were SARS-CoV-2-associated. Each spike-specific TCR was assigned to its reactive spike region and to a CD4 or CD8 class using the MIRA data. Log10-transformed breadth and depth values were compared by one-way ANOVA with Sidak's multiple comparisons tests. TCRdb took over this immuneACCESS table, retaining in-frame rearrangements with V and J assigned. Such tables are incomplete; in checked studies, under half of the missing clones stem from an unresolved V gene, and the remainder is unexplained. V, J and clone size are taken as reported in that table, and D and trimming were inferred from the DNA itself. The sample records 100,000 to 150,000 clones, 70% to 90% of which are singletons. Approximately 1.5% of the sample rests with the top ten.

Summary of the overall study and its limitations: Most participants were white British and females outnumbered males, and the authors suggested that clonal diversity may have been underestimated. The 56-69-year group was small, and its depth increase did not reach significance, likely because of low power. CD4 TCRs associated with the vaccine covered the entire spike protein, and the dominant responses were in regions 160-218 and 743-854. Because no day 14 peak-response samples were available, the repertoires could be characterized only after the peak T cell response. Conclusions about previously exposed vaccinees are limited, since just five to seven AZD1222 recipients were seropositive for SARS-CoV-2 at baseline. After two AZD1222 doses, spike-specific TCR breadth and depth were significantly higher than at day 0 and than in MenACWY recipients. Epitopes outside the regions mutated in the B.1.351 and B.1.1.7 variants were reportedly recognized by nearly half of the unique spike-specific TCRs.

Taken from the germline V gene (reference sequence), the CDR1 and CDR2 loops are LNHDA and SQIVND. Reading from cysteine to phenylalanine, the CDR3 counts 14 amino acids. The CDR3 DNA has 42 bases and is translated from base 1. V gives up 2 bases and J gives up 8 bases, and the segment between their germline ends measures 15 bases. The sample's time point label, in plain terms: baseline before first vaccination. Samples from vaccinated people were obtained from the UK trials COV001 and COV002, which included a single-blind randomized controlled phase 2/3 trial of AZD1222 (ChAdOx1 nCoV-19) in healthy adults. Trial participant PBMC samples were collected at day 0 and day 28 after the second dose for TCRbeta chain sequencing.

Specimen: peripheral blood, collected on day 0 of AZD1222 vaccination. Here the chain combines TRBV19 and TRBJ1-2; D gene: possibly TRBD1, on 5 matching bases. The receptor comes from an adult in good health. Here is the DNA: TGTGCCAGTAGTATACAGGGAAACCCACTCGGCTACACCTTC. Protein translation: CASSIQGNPLGYTF.